A single sample is the source of the 20 T cell receptor beta chains below, sequenced in a study of T cells in Graves' hyperthyroidism and ophthalmopathy. What was amplified from RNA transcripts were TCR beta CDR3 regions. RT-PCR in the first round (using the HTBI primer set) targeted the TCR CDR3. TCRdb reprocessed the multiplex PCR reads with MiXCR, giving one entry per CDR3 protein. Of 500,000 to 600,000 distinct CDR3 sequences listed, roughly 21% were seen once; the top ten hold 45% to 50%. Sequencing used blood. The source of these receptors is a man aged 40-49 years with Graves' ophthalmopathy.

This clonotype was seen repeatedly, ten times or more. The genes are TRBV20-1 and TRBJ2-4, with D unclear. The length of the CDR3 is 17 residues. Germline CDR1 is DFQATT and CDR2 is SNEGSKA (reference sequence). With 0 bases removed from V and 8 bases from J, the gap between germline ends came to 23 bases. The CDR3 here is CSARDLMGHGWQDIQYF. DNA for the CDR3: TGCAGTGCTAGAGATCTGATGGGCCACGGTTGGCAAGACATTCAGTACTTC.

This clonotype was detected a few times. J is TRBJ1-6 and V is TRBV2; tentative D call: TRBD1 (6 bases). V was trimmed by 9 bases and J by 7 bases, leaving 19 bases between them. The CDR3 totals 15 residues. Germline assignment: CDR1 SNHLY and CDR2 FYNNEI. CDR3 nucleotides: TGTGCCAGTTGGGGGTTAACAGGGCTAAATTCACCCCTCCACTTT. This encodes CASWGLTGLNSPLHF.

This clonotype appeared a few times. An end of the junction does not agree with germline; a read error may underlie this. V and J are TRBV12-3 or TRBV12-4 and TRBJ1-5; D is possibly TRBD1 (5 bases). The CDR3 has 15 residues. The CDR3, as DNA: TGTGCCAGCAGTTTAGTGGGGGGAGGCAATCAGGCCCAGCATTTT. Translating gives CASSLVGGGNQAQHF.

The chain couples TRBV4-1 to TRBJ2-7; D is unresolved. The germline V gene encodes CDR1 MGHRA and CDR2 YSYEKL. V was pared by 8 bases and J by 2 bases, with 13 bases between. The CDR3 is 13 residues long. The CDR3 DNA reads as TGCGCCAGCCAAAGGGTCGGCGCCTACGAGCAGTACTTC. Residues: CASQRVGAYEQYF.

The CDR3 coding sequence is TGTGCCAGCAGTTATCGGACGGTCAATGAAAAACTGTTTTTT. Translated: CASSYRTVNEKLFF. The V call is TRBV6-5, the J call TRBJ1-4; no clear D. Germline CDR1 and CDR2: MNHEY and SVGAGI. Trimming took off 3 bases at V and 5 bases at J, with 10 bases between the two ends. The CDR3 length is 14 residues.

The chain employs TRBV7-3 and TRBJ1-5; 10 positions match TRBD1. Germline-derived CDR1 and CDR2 are SGHTA and FQGTGA. This CDR3 has 18 amino acids. The V segment lost 2 bases and the J segment 2 bases; nucleotides outside the gene matches: 9. The CDR3 sequence: CASSLLYRGTGGNQPQHF. The CDR3 coding sequence is TGTGCCAGCAGCTTATTATATAGGGGGACAGGGGGCAATCAGCCCCAGCATTTT.

With regard to this clonotype: This CDR3 is missing its conserved last phenylalanine or tryptophan, likely due to a read error. The rearrangement joins TRBV6-5 to TRBJ2-7; 10 bases agree with TRBD1. Per the germline V gene, CDR1 is MNHEY and CDR2 is SVGAGI. The J segment lost 6 bases and the V segment lost 11 bases, leaving 10 bases of the junction unmatched. CDR3 length: 13 residues. The CDR3 region is CAAIGTGVGEQYL. DNA of the CDR3: TGTGCCGCAATTGGGACAGGGGTGGGCGAGCAGTACCTC.

The chain employs TRBV7-8 and TRBJ2-6, with 9 bases aligning to TRBD1. This CDR3 comprises 20 residues. Germline assignment: CDR1 SGHVS and CDR2 FQNEAQ. The V segment lost 5 bases and the J segment 0 bases; nucleotides outside the gene matches: 14. The CDR3, as DNA: TGTGCCAGCAGCCGAAAAGAGCCGGGACAGGGCTTCTCTGGGGCCAACGTCCTGACTTTC. It yields the protein CASSRKEPGQGFSGANVLTF. Together with reference TRBV7-8 and TRBJ2-6, the CDR3 gives the full variable domain: GAGVSQSPRYKVAKRGQDVALRCDPISGHVSLFWYQQALGQGPEFLTYFQNEAQLDKSGLPSDRFFAERPEGSVSTLKIQRTQQEDSAVYLCASSRKEPGQGFSGANVLTFGAGSRLTVL.

The chain recombines TRBV20-1 with TRBJ2-7, with D possibly matching TRBD2 (6 bases). The germline CDR1 and CDR2 sequences are DFQATT and SNEGSKA (reference sequence). V dropped 3 bases and J dropped 2 bases, with 20 bases sitting between them. This CDR3 spans 16 amino acids. CDR3 coding DNA: TGCAGTGCTAGCCCTCCGGAGGGGAGGTCGGCCTACGAGCAGTACTTC. It yields the protein CSASPPEGRSAYEQYF.

This clonotype occurred a few times. The V call is TRBV2, the J call TRBJ2-3, with no clear D. This CDR3 region has 13 residues. The germline V and J ends were trimmed by 9 bases and 11 bases, with 21 bases remaining between them. Per germline, CDR1 SNHLY and CDR2 FYNNEI. The CDR3 DNA reads TGTGCCAGTCACCATCCCCTTTCGGATTGGCAGTATTTT. It specifies CASHHPLSDWQYF.

V usage is TRBV6-1 and J usage is TRBJ2-5, with 7 bases fitting TRBD2. CDR3 size: 15 residues. Per germline, CDR1 MNHNS and CDR2 SASEGT. The V gene end was trimmed by 6 bases and the J gene end by 4 bases; junction bases not matched to a gene: 11. The CDR3 sequence is CASRPLAGEGETQYF. The CDR3 nucleotides read TGTGCCAGCAGACCCCTGGCGGGAGAAGGAGAGACCCAGTACTTC.

This clonotype was picked up many times. The chain links TRBV27 to TRBJ1-5; TRBD1 aligns across 9 bases. Per the germline V gene, CDR1 is MNHEY and CDR2 is SMNVEV (reference sequence). The CDR3 totals 17 residues. V was pared by 3 bases and J by 3 bases, with 9 bases of the junction left unmatched. The CDR3 nucleotides are TGTGCCAGCAGTTTCATGGCGGGACAGGGCCCCAATCAGCCCCAGCATTTT. As protein: CASSFMAGQGPNQPQHF.

The CDR3 DNA sequence: TGCGCCAGCAGCCAAGAGGTCAGAGACTCCTACGAGCAGTACTTC. This translates into CASSQEVRDSYEQYF. The chain has TRBV4-3 and TRBJ2-7; D uncertain. The CDR3 totals 15 residues. Germline V CDR1 and CDR2: LGHNA, YSLEER. V dropped 0 bases and J dropped 0 bases, with 9 bases sitting between them.

In its sample, this clonotype was seen a few times. The V call is TRBV6-1, the J call TRBJ2-1; unclear D gene. The CDR3 is 12 amino acids. Germline loops: CDR1 MNHNS, CDR2 SASEGT. V was trimmed by 8 bases and J by 9 bases, leaving 14 bases between them. CDR3: CASSFSWGEQFF. The CDR3 coding sequence is TGTGCCAGCTCGTTCAGTTGGGGTGAGCAGTTCTTC.

This clonotype was recorded at least ten times. The genes are TRBV18 and TRBJ1-3; D uncertain. The CDR3 loop spans 15 amino acids. V gave up 6 bases and J gave up 7 bases, with 19 bases separating them. Germline V gives CDR1 KGHSH, CDR2 LQKENI. CDR3 loop: CASSLQTPSRNTIYF. CDR3 nucleotides: TGTGCCAGCTCGTTGCAAACTCCTTCTAGGAACACCATATATTTT.

This clonotype appeared many times. The J gene is TRBJ2-1, the V gene TRBV6-2 or TRBV6-3, with no clear D. Trimming shortened V by 5 bases and J by 2 bases, and 16 bases separated the two germline ends. This CDR3 is built from 16 residues. Germline V gene lookup returns CDR1 MNHEY and CDR2 SVGEGT. The CDR3 protein is CASSNEAVFPYNEQFF. DNA for the CDR3: TGTGCCAGCAGTAATGAGGCGGTCTTTCCCTACAATGAGCAGTTCTTC.

This clonotype was found a few times. This chain uses TRBV13 with TRBJ2-7; TRBD1 agrees at 10 bases. The CDR3 length is 15 residues. V was pared by 3 bases and J by 5 bases, with 7 bases of the junction left unmatched. Germline V gene lookup returns CDR1 PRHDT and CDR2 FYEKMQ (reference sequence). The CDR3 DNA reads TGTGCCAGCAGCTTTAGGGGGACAGGGGACGACGAGCAGTACTTC. Its protein product is CASSFRGTGDDEQYF.

The sample holds many counts of this clonotype. The chain is built from TRBV18 and TRBJ2-7; TRBD2 agrees at 12 bases. Germline V gene lookup returns CDR1 KGHSH and CDR2 LQKENI. The CDR3 totals 15 residues. J gave up 3 bases and V 4 bases, and 4 bases lay outside the gene matches. The DNA of the CDR3 is TGTGCCAGCTCACTGTGGACTAGCGGGAACTACGAGCAGTACTTC. Its protein product is CASSLWTSGNYEQYF.

This clonotype was detected a few times. V and J are TRBV7-8 and TRBJ2-1; TRBD2 agrees at 7 bases. This CDR3 has 12 amino acids. V gave up 10 bases and J gave up 5 bases; unmatched junction bases: 5. Looked up from germline, CDR1 is SGHVS and CDR2 is FQNEAQ. The CDR3 here is CATREGNNEQFF. CDR3 DNA: TGTGCCACCAGGGAGGGGAACAATGAGCAGTTCTTC. Looking up the rest from reference TRBV7-8 and TRBJ2-1 gives the full variable domain: GAGVSQSPRYKVAKRGQDVALRCDPISGHVSLFWYQQALGQGPEFLTYFQNEAQLDKSGLPSDRFFAERPEGSVSTLKIQRTQQEDSAVYLCATREGNNEQFFGPGTRLTVL.

This clonotype was seen more than once but under ten times. The J gene is TRBJ2-2, the V gene TRBV4-1; D possibly corresponds to TRBD2 (5 bases). CDR3 length: 16 amino acids. The V gene lost 0 bases and the J gene lost 6 bases, with 14 bases spanning the gap. Germline V gene sequence: CDR1 MGHRA, CDR2 YSYEKL. The CDR3 loop is CASSQDRGPRAGELFF. Here the CDR3 DNA reads TGCGCCAGCAGCCAAGACCGGGGTCCGAGGGCCGGGGAGCTGTTTTTT.